This T cell receptor (beta chain) was sequenced in a study of early T cells in non-severe SARS-CoV-2 infection (dated by TCRdb to about 2021). Background for the entire study: TCR sequencing used bulk RNA from unsorted whole blood, so alpha and beta chains could not be paired. Study-wide conclusions, independent of this receptor: VDJdb matching was skewed toward anti-spike CD8 responses, so virus-specific expansions were likely underestimated and private and CD4 specificities were missed.

The germline V gene yields MNHEY for CDR1 and SVGEGT for CDR2. Ends trimmed: V by 4 bases, J by 0 bases; bases unmatched to a gene: 2. From the cysteine through the phenylalanine, the CDR3 covers 15 amino acids. The DNA shown is the 45-base CDR3, in frame from base 1. Comments on this clonotype: Its recognized antigen is unknown. No qualities accompany the bases; no much larger clone lies one base away.

Set within a cohort of healthcare workers in London, UK, this nested case-control study involved weekly PCR testing of nasopharyngeal swabs along with blood sampling. Healthcare workers were enrolled in the week of the UK lockdown, from 23 to 31 March 2020, and were followed every week for up to about 16 weeks. Library method: 5' RACE. TCRdb shows the sequencer as NextSeq 500. Unique molecular identifiers were attached to individual cDNA molecules in the TCR library protocol so that sequencing error and PCR bias could be corrected. Both TCR alpha and beta chains were sequenced, and tight co-correlation was observed between alpha and beta sequence abundances in each sample. As for the authors' bioinformatics: Decombinator V4 was used to annotate TCR sequences for V gene, J gene and CDR3. TCRs were defined as expanded if a significant change between any two time points was detected under a Poisson model with p below 0.0001. TCR abundances were normalised to the total number of TCRs sequenced per sample and expressed as counts per million. TRAV1-2 paired with TRAJ12, TRAJ20 or TRAJ33 defined MAIT TCRs, while TRAV10 paired with TRAJ18 defined iNKT TCRs. A search of VDJdb, accessed on 1 November 2021, was run for TCRs annotated to CMV, EBV and SARS-CoV-2, with TCRs annotated for multiple antigens excluded. TCRdb reprocessing: public reads trimmed at Q25 with fastp, clones called with MiXCR, in-frame beta chains kept. Each CDR3 protein gets just one entry, which takes the most common genes and DNA from the rows behind it. For this entry, the V and J calls and clone size follow TCRdb and not the study's own pipeline. For this sample the table gives roughly 99,000 distinct CDR3 sequences, of which roughly 12% were detected only once. The ten most abundant clones make up 3.5% to 5% of the sample.

The source material was whole blood, sampled at baseline. The TCR was taken from an adult who was a healthcare worker with PCR-confirmed SARS-CoV-2 infection or an uninfected control (not recorded which). The rearrangement combines TRBV6-2 or TRBV6-3 with TRBJ2-7, with 11 junctional bases fitting TRBD2. The base sequence is TGTGCCAGCAGTTCGACTAGCGGGGCCTCCTACGAGCAGTACTTC. Its translation reads: CASSSTSGASYEQYF.